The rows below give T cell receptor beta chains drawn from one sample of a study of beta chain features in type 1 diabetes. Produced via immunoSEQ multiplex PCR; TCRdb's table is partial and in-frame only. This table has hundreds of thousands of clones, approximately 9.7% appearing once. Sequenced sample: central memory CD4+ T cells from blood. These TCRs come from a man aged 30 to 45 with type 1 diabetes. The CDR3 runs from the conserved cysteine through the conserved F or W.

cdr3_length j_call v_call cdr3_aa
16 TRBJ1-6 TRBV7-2 CASSLAGQGAGSPLHF
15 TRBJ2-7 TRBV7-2 CASSSPLKGAHEQYF
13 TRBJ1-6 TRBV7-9 CASSSGRNSPLHF
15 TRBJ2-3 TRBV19 CASSFGTGGPDTQYF
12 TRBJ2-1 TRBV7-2 CASSPQTAEQFF
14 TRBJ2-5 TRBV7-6 CASSLQGAWETQYF
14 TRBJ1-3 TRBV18 CASSPLASGNTIYF
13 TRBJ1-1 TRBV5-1 CASRLGQSTEAFF
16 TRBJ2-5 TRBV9 CASSAWTSGGGETQYF
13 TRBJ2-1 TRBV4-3 CASSQRQNDEQFF
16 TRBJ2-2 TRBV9 CASSPRGGTYTGELFF
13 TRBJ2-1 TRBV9 CASSVGQYNEQFF
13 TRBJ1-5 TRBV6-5 CASSYLEGMAQHF
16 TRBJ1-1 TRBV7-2 CASSFQKNRQNTEAFF
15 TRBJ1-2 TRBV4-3 CASSQQSERGDGYTF
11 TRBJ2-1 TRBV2 CASSGTRGQFF
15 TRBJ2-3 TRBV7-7 CASSPGLANTDTQYF
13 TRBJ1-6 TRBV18 CASSPGQSEALHF
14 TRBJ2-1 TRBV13 CASSSSSSYNEQFF
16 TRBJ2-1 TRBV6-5 CASSYSFAGAYNEQFF
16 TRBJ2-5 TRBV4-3 CASSQDVAGRQETQYF
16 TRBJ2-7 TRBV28 CASKRGETGNLDEQYF
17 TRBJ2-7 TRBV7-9 CASSLTKPGLVRGEQYF
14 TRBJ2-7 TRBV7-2 CASSFPRTVYEQYF
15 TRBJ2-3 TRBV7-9 CASSLQAGPHHTQYF
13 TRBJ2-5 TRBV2 CASRDRDRETQYF
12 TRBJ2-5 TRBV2 CASSELGDTQYF
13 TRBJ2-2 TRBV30 CAWSVGGQGELFF
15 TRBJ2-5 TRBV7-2 CASSRGDRRGETQYF
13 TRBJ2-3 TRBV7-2 CASSPDQRGSQYF
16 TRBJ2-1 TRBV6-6 CASSYSSGGGYNEQFF
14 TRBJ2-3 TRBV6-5 CASSPLTPTDTQYF
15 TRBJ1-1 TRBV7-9 CASSLEGAGNTEAFF
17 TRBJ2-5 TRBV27 CASSLRDPGLAGETQYF
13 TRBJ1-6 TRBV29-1 CSVRQGARSPLHF
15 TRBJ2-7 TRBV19 CASSAPGTSFREQYF
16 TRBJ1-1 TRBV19 CASSSYLGTANTEAFF
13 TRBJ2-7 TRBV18 CASSLTGDDEQYF
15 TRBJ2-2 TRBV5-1 CASSADRGTTGELFF
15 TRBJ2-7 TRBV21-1 CASSKLRSGANEQYF
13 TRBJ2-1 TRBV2 CASSADTNNEQFF
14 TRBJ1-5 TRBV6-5 CASSQEQGNQPQHF
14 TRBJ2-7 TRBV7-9 CASKPGQGVHEQYF
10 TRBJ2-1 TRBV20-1 CSPIEDEQFF
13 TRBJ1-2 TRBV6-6 CASSYDRGYGYTF
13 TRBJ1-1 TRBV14 CASSQLAGTRAFF
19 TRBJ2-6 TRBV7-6 CASSLEAGGGGSGANVLTF
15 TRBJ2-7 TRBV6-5 CASSYSKTGSNEQYF
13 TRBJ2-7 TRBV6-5 CASSRSGLIEQYF
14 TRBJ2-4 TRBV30 CAWSATGSRNIQYF
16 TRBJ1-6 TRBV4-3 CASSQDWTGTNSPLHF
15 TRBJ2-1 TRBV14 CASSQGTRAWGEQFF
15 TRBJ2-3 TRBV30 CAWSQGGRGTDTQYF
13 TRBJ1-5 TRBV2 CASGSQSNQPQHF
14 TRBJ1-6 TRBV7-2 CASSEGPGVSPLHF
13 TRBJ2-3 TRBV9 CASSVGSPDTQYF
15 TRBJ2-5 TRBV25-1 CASSAALVQGETQYF
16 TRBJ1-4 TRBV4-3 CASSQESGPSGEKLFF
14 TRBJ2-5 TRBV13 CASCQSGGAETQYF